This TCR beta chain was documented in a study of blood T cells in healthy people across ages. A few counts support this clonotype. The antigen is unknown. The study, taken as a whole, reports: Among long-lived donors, naive CD4+ cells were more numerous and diversity higher than in aged donors. Getting older went along with TCR beta diversity per million T cells dropping roughly linearly.

Each of the donors had ten milliliters of peripheral blood drawn into EDTA-treated Vacutainer tubes. The authors ran a second PCR of about 6 to 11 cycles using a sample-barcoded 5' primer and a J-beta primer mix. Every molecule of cDNA carried a tag from a template-switch adaptor with 12 random nucleotides. TCRdb re-analysed the 5' RACE reads in MiXCR, keeping a single row per CDR3 protein. The table has some 1.8 million distinct CDR3 sequences, about 39% seen once. This receptor was obtained from a human donor in good health. Material: blood.

CDR3 region: CSASGDHINYGYTF. CDR3 DNA sequence: TGCAGTGCTAGTGGGGATCACATTAACTATGGCTACACCTTC. This rearrangement joins TRBV20-1 to TRBJ1-2; no clear D gene. The CDR3 runs 14 residues. Per germline, CDR1 DFQATT and CDR2 SNEGSKA (reference sequence). V was trimmed by 3 bases and J by 1 base, leaving 12 bases between them.